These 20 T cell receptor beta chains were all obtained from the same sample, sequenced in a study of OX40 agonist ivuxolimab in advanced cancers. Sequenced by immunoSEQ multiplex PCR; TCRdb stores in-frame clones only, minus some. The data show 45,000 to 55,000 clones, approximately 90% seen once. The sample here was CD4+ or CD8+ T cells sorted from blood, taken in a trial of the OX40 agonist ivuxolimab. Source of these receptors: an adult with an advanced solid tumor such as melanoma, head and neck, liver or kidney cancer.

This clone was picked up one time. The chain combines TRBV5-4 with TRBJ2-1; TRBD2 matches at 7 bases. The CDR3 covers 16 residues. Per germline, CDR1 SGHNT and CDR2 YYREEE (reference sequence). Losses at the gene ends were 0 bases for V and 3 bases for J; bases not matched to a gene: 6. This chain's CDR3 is CASSLGGSSGYNEQFF. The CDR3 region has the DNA TGTGCCAGCAGCTTGGGAGGGTCTAGCGGCTACAATGAGCAGTTCTTC.

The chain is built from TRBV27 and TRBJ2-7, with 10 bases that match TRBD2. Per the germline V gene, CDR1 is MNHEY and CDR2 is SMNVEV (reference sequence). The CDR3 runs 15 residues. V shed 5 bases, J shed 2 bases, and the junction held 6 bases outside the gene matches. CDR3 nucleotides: TGTGCCAGCAGTCCTAAGCGGGAGGGCCCCTACGAGCAGTACTTC. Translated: CASSPKREGPYEQYF.

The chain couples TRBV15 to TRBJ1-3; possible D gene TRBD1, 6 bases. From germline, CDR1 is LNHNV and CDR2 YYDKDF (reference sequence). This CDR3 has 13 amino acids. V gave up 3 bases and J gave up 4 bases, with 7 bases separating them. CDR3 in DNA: TGTGCCACCAGCAGGACAGGAGGAAACACCATATATTTT. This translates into CATSRTGGNTIYF.

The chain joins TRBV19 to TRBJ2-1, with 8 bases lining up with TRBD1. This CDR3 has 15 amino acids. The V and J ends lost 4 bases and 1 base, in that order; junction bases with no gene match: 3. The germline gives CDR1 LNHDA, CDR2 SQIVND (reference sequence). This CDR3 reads CASSRTGFSYNEQFF. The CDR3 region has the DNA TGTGCCAGTAGTAGGACAGGGTTTTCCTACAATGAGCAGTTCTTC.

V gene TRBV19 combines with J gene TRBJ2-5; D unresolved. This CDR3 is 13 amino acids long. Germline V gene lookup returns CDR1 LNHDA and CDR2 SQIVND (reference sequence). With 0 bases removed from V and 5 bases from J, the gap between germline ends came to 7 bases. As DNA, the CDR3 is TGTGCCAGTAGTATAGATCGTGGGGAGACCCAGTACTTC. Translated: CASSIDRGETQYF.

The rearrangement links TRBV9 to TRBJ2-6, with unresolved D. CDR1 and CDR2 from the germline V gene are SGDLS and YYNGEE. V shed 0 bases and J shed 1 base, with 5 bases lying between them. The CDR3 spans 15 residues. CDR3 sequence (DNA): TGTGCCAGCAGCGTAGACGTTTCTGGGGCCAACGTCCTGACTTTC. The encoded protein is CASSVDVSGANVLTF.

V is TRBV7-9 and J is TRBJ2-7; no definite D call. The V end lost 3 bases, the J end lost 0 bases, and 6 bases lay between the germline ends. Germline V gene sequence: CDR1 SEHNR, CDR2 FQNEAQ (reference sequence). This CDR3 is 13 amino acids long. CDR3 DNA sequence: TGTGCCAGCAGCTTTCCCCTCTCCTACGAGCAGTACTTC. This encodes CASSFPLSYEQYF.

CDR3 amino acids: CASSRPRSYNEQFF. The CDR3 DNA is TGTGCCAGCAGCCGCCCCAGGTCGTACAATGAGCAGTTCTTC. The rearrangement links TRBV6-6 to TRBJ2-1; no reliable D call. Looked up from germline, CDR1 is MNHNY and CDR2 is SVGAGI (reference sequence). CDR3 length: 14 residues. V was trimmed by 6 bases and J by 4 bases, leaving 13 bases between them.

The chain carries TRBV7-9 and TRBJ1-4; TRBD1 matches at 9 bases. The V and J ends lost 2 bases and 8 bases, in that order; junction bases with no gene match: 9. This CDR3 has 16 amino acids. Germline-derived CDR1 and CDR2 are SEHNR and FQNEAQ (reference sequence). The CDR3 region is CASSLSRTGVGEKLFF. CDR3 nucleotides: TGTGCCAGCAGCTTATCGCGGACAGGGGTGGGCGAAAAACTGTTTTTT.

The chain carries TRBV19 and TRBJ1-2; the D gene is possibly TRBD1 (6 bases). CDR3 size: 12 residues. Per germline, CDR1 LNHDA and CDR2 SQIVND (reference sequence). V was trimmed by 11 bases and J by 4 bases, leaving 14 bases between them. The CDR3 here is CAGFKTGYGYTF. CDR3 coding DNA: TGTGCCGGATTCAAGACAGGCTATGGCTACACCTTC.

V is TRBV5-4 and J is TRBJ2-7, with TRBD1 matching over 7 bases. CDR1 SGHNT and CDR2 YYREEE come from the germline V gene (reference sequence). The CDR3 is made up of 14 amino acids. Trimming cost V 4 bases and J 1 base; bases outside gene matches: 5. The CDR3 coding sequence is TGTGCCAGCAGCGCGGACAGGCGTTCCTACGAGCAGTACTTC. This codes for CASSADRRSYEQYF.

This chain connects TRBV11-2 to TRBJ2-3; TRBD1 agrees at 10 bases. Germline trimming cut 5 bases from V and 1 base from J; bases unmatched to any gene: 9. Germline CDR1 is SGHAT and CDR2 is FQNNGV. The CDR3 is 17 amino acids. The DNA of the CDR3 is TGTGCCAGCAGCGAGAGGGACAGGGGCTGGGGCACAGATACGCAGTATTTT. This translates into CASSERDRGWGTDTQYF.

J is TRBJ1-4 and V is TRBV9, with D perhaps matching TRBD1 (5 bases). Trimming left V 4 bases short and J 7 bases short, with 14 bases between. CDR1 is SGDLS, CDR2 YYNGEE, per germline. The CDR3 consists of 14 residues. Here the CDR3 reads CASSKLSGGEKLFF. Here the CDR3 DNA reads TGTGCCAGCAGCAAACTTTCGGGGGGTGAAAAACTGTTTTTT.

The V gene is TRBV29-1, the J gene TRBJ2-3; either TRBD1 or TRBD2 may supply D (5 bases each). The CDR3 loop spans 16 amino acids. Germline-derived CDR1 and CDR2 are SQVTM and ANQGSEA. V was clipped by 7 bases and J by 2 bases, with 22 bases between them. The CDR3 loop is CSASSRTGPPTDTQYF. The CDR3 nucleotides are TGCAGCGCCTCCTCACGGACGGGACCCCCCACAGATACGCAGTATTTT.

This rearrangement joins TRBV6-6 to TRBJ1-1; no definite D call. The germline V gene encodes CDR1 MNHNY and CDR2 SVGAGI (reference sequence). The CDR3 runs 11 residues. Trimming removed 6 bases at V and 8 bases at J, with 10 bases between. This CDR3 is CASRSGNEAFF. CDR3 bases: TGTGCCAGCAGATCCGGGAACGAAGCTTTCTTT.

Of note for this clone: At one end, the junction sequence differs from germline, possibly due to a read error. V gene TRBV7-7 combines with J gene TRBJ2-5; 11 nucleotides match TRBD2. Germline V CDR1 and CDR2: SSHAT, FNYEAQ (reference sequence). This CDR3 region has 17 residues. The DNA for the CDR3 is TGTGCTAGCAGCTTATCCGGAGTAGCGGGAGGGCAAGAGACCCAGTACTTC. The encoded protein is CASSLSGVAGGQETQYF.

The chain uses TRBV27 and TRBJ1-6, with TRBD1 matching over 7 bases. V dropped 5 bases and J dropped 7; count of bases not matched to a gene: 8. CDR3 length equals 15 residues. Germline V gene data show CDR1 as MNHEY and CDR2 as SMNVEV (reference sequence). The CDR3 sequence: CASSPRQGRNSPLHF. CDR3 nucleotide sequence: TGTGCCAGCAGTCCCCGACAGGGTCGCAATTCACCCCTCCACTTT.

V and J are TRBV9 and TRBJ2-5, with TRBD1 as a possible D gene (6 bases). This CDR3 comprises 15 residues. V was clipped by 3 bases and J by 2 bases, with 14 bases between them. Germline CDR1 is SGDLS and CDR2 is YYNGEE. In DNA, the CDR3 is TGTGCCAGCAGCGCCCGGGACAACATACAAGAGACCCAGTACTTC. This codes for CASSARDNIQETQYF.

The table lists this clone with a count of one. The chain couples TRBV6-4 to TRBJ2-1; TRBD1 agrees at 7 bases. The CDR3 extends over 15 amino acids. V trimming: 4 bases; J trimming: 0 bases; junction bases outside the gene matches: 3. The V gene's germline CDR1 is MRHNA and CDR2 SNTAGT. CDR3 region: CASSATGSSYNEQFF. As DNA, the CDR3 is TGTGCCAGCAGTGCGACAGGGAGCTCCTACAATGAGCAGTTCTTC.

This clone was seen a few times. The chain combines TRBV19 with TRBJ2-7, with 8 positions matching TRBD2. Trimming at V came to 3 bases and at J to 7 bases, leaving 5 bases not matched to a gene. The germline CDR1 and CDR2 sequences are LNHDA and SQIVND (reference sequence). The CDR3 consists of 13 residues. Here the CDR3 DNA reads TGTGCCAGTAGTATCACTAGCGGAGGAGAGCAGTACTTC. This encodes CASSITSGGEQYF.